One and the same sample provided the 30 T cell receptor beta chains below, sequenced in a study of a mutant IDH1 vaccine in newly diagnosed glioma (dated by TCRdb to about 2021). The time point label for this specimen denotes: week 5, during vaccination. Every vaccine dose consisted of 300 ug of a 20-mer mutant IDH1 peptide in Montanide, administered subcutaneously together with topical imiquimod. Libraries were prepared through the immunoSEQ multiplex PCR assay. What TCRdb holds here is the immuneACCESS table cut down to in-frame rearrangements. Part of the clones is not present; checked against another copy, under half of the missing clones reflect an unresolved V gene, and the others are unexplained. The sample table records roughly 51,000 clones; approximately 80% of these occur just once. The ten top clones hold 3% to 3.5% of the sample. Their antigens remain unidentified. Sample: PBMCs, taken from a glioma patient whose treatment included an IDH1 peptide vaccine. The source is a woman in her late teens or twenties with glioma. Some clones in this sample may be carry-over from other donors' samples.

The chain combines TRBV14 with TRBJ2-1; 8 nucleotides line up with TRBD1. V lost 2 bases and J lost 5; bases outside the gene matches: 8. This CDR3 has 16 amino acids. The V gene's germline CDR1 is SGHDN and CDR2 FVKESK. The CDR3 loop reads CASSQSDRGLHNEQFF. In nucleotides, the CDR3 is TGTGCCAGCAGCCAATCTGACAGGGGACTTCACAATGAGCAGTTCTTC.

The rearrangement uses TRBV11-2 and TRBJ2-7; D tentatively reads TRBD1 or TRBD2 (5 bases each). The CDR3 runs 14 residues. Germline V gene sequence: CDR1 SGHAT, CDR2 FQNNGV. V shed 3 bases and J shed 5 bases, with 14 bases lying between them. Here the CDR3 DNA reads TGTGCCAGCAGCTTGCACAGAGGGGAGAACGAGCAGTACTTC. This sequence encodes CASSLHRGENEQYF. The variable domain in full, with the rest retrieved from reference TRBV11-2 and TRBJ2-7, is EAGVAQSPRYKIIEKRQSVAFWCNPISGHATLYWYQQILGQGPKLLIQFQNNGVVDDSQLPKDRFSAERLKGVDSTLKIQPAKLEDSAVYLCASSLHRGENEQYFGPGTRLTVT.

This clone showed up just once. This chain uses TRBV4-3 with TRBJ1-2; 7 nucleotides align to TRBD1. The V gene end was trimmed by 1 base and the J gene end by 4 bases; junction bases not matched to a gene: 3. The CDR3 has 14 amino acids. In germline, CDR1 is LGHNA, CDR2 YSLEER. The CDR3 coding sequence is TGCGCCAGCAGCCAAGGGGACAGCACCTATGGCTACACCTTC. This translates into CASSQGDSTYGYTF.

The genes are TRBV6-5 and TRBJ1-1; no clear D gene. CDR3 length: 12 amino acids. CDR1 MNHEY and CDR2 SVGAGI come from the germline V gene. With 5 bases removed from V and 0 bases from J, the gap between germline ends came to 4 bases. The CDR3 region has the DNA TGTGCCAGCAGTCCGATGAACACTGAAGCTTTCTTT. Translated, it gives CASSPMNTEAFF.

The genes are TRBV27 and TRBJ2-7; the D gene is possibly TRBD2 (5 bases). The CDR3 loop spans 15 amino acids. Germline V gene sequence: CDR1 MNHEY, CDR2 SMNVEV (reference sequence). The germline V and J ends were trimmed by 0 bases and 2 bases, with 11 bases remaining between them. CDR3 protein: CASSLSYRGTYEQYF. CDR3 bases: TGTGCCAGCAGTTTATCTTACCGGGGAACCTACGAGCAGTACTTC.

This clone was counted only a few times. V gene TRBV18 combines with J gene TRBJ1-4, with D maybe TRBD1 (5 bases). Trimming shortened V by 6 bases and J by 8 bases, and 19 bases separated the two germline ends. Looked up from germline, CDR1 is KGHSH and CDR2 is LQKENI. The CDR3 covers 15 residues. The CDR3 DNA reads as TGTGCCAGCTCCGACGGGGGGTCGACGAGAGAAAAACTGTTTTTT. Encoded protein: CASSDGGSTREKLFF.

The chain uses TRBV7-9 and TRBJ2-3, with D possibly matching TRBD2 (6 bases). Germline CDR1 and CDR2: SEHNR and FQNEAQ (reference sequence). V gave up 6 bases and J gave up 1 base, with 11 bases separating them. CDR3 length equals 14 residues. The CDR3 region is CASRPPGGTDTQYF. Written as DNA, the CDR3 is TGTGCCAGCAGACCCCCGGGAGGCACAGATACGCAGTATTTT.

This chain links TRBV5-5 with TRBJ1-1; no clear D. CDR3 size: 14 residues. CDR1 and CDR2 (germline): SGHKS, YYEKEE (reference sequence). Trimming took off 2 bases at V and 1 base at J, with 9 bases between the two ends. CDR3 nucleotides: TGTGCCAGCAGCTTCAGTAACGGGAACACTGAAGCTTTCTTT. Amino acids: CASSFSNGNTEAFF.

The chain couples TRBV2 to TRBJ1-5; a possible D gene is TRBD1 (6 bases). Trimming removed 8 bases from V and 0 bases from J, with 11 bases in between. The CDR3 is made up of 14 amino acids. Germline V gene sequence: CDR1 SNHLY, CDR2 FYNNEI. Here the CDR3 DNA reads TGTGCCAGCGGTGGACAGTATAGCAATCAGCCCCAGCATTTT. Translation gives CASGGQYSNQPQHF.

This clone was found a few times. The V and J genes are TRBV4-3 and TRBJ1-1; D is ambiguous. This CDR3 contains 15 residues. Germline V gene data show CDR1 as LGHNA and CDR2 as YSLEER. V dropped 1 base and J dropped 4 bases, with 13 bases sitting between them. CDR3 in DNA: TGCGCCAGCAGCCAAGGCGCGGAAAAGGCCACTGAAGCTTTCTTT. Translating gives CASSQGAEKATEAFF.

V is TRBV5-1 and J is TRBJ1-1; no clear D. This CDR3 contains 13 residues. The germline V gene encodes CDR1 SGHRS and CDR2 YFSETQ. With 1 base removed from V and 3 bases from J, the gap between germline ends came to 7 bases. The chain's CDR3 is CASSLSSDTEAFF. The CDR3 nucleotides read TGCGCCAGCAGCTTGAGCTCAGACACTGAAGCTTTCTTT.

Here the CDR3 reads CASSLLMGGADGYTF. As DNA, the CDR3 is TGTGCCAGCAGCTTACTCATGGGGGGGGCAGATGGCTACACCTTC. The chain has TRBV7-6 and TRBJ1-2; the D gene is possibly TRBD1 (6 bases). The CDR3 is made up of 15 amino acids. Germline CDR1 reads SGHVS; CDR2 reads FNYEAQ. With 2 bases removed from V and 6 bases from J, the gap between germline ends came to 16 bases.

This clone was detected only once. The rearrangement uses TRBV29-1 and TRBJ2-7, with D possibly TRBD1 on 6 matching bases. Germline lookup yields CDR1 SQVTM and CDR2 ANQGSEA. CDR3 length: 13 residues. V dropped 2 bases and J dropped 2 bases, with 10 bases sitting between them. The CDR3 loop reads CSVERDTPYEQYF. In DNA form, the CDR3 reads TGCAGCGTTGAAAGGGACACACCCTACGAGCAGTACTTC.

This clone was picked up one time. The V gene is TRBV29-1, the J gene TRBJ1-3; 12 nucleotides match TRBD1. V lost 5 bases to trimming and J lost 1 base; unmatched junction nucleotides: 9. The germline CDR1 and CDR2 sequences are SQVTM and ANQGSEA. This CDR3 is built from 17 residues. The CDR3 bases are TGCAGCGTTAAAGCGCCGGGACAGGGGGCTTCTGGAAACACCATATATTTT. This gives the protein CSVKAPGQGASGNTIYF.

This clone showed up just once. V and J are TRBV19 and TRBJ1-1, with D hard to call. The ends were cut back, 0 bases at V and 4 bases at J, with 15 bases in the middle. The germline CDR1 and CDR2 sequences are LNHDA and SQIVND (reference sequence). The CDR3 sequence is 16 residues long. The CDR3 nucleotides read TGTGCCAGTAGTATAGATTCGCGCCCGGTTACCACTGAAGCTTTCTTT. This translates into CASSIDSRPVTTEAFF.

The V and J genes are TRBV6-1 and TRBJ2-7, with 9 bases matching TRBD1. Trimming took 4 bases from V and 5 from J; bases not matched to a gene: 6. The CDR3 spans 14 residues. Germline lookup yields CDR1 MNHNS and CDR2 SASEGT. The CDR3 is CASSGGDRAHEQYF. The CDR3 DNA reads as TGTGCCAGCAGTGGGGGGGACAGGGCTCACGAGCAGTACTTC.

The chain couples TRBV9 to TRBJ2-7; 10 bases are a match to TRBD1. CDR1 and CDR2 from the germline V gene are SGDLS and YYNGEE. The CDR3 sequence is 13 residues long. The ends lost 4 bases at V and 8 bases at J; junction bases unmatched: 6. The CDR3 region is CASSQGQGLQQYF. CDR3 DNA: TGTGCCAGCAGCCAGGGACAGGGGTTGCAGCAGTACTTC.

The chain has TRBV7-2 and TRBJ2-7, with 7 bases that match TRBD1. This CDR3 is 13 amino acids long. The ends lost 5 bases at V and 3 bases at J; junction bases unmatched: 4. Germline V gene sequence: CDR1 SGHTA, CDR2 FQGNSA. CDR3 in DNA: TGTGCCAGCAGCGGAAACAGGGGCTACGAGCAGTACTTC. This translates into CASSGNRGYEQYF.

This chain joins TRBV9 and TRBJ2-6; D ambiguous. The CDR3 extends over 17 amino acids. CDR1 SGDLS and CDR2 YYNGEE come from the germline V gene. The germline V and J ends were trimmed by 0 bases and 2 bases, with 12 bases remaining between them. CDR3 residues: CASSVAAVEAGANVLTF. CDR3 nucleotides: TGTGCCAGCAGCGTAGCTGCGGTGGAAGCTGGGGCCAACGTCCTGACTTTC.

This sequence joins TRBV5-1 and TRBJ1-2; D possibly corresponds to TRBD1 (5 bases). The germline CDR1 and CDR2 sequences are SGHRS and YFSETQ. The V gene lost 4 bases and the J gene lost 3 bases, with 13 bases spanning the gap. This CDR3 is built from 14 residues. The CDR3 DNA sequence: TGCGCCAGCAGCCCCCCGGGGCGTGACTATGGCTACACCTTC. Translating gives CASSPPGRDYGYTF.

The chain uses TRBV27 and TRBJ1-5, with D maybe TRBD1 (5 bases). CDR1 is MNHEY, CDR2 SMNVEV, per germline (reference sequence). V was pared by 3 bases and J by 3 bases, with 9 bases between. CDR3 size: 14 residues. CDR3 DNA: TGTGCCAGCAGTTTTCGACAGTACAATCAGCCCCAGCATTTT. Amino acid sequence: CASSFRQYNQPQHF.

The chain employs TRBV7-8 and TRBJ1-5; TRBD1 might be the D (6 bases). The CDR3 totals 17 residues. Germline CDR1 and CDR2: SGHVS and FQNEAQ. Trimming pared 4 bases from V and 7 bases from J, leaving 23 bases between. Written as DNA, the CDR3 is TGTGCCAGCAGCTCAACCCTGGGAGGGGGGGGAGGACAGCCCCAGCATTTT. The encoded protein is CASSSTLGGGGGQPQHF. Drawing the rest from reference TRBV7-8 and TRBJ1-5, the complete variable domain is GAGVSQSPRYKVAKRGQDVALRCDPISGHVSLFWYQQALGQGPEFLTYFQNEAQLDKSGLPSDRFFAERPEGSVSTLKIQRTQQEDSAVYLCASSSTLGGGGGQPQHFGDGTRLSIL.

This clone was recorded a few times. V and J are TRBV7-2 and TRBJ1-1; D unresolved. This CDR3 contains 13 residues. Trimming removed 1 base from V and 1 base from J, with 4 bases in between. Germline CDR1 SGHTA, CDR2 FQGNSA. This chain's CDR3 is CASSLVPNTEAFF. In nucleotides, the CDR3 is TGTGCCAGCAGCTTAGTGCCGAACACTGAAGCTTTCTTT. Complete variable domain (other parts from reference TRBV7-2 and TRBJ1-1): GAGVSQSPSNKVTEKGKDVELRCDPISGHTALYWYRQSLGQGLEFLIYFQGNSAPDKSGLPSDRFSAERTGGSVSTLTIQRTQQEDSAVYLCASSLVPNTEAFFGQGTRLTVV.

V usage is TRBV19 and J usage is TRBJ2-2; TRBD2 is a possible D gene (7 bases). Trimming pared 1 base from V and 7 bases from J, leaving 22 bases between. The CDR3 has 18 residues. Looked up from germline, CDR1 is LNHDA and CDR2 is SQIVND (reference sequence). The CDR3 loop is CASSIVGGGPGVDGELFF. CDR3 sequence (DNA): TGTGCCAGTAGTATAGTGGGGGGGGGCCCAGGGGTTGACGGGGAGCTGTTTTTT. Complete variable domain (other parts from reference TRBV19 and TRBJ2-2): DGGITQSPKYLFRKEGQNVTLSCEQNLNHDAMYWYRQDPGQGLRLIYYSQIVNDFQKGDIAEGYSVSREKKESFPLTVTSAQKNPTAFYLCASSIVGGGPGVDGELFFGEGSRLTVL.

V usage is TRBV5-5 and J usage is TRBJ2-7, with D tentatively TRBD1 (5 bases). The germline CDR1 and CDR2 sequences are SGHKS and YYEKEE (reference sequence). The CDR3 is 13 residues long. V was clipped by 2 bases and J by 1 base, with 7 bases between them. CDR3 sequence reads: CASSLGVSYEQYF. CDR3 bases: TGTGCCAGCAGCTTAGGGGTTTCCTACGAGCAGTACTTC.

Here the CDR3 DNA reads TGCGCCAGCAGCTTGGACGCGGCTAACAATGAGCAGTTCTTC. This translates into CASSLDAANNEQFF. V is TRBV5-1 and J is TRBJ2-1; D not certain. The germline CDR1 and CDR2 sequences are SGHRS and YFSETQ. Trimming left V 0 bases short and J 5 bases short, with 9 bases between. CDR3 length: 14 amino acids.

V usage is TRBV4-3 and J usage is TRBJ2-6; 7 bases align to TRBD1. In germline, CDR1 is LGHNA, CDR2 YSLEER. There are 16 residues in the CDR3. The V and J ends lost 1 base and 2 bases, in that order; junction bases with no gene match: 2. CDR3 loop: CASSQAQGAGANVLTF. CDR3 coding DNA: TGCGCCAGCAGCCAAGCGCAGGGGGCTGGGGCCAACGTCCTGACTTTC.

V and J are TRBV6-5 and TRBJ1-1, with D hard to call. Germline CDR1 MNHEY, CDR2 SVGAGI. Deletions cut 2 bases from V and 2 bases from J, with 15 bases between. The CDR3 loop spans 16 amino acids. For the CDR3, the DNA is TGTGCCAGCAGTTACGACGCTAGGACCATAAACACTGAAGCTTTCTTT. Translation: CASSYDARTINTEAFF.

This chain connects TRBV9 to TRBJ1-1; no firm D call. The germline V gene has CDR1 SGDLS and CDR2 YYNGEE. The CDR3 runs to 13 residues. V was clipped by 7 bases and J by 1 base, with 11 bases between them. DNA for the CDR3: TGTGCCAGCTCGATCGAAGGGAACACTGAAGCTTTCTTT. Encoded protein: CASSIEGNTEAFF.

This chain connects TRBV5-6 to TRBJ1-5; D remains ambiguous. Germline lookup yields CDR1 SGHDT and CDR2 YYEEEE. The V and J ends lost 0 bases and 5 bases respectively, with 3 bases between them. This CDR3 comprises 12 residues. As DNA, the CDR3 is TGTGCCAGCAGCTTGGACGATCAGCCCCAGCATTTT. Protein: CASSLDDQPQHF.